This T cell receptor (beta chain) was obtained from a study of blood T cell repertoires in COVID-19. Study context: The United States, Italy and Spain were the sources of the acute and convalescent COVID-19 samples.

Sequenced by immunoSEQ multiplex PCR; TCRdb stores in-frame clones only, minus some. The sample shows some 27,000 clones, roughly 84% of them seen only once. Germline CDR1 reads SGHRS; CDR2 reads YFSETQ. The CDR3 is 15 residues long. With 4 bases clipped from V and 1 base from J, the junction kept 6 bases outside the gene matches. The specimen sequenced was peripheral blood. This clonotype was sampled from a human donor in a cohort sampled during active COVID-19. The donor label of this sample is uncertain. This chain uses TRBV5-1 with TRBJ2-5, with 8 bases aligning to TRBD1. The CDR3 loop is CASSNQGAVQETQYF. DNA of the CDR3: TGCGCCAGCAGCAACCAGGGGGCAGTCCAAGAGACCCAGTACTTC.